This record looks at one TCR beta chain sequence and its context. Measured with immunoSEQ multiplex PCR; TCRdb has only the in-frame clones, and not every one. The sample yields 120,000 to 150,000 clones, around 91% seen once. The data were taken from a study of T cell responses to AZD1222 COVID-19 vaccine. Trimming removed 5 bases from V and 3 bases from J, with 4 bases in between. Germline-derived CDR1 and CDR2 are MNHEY and SMNVEV (reference sequence). The CDR3 loop spans 12 amino acids. The J gene is TRBJ2-2, the V gene TRBV27; no clear D. The sample here was peripheral blood, taken 28 days after the second AZD1222 dose. This TCR derives from an adult who received the AZD1222 COVID-19 vaccine. The CDR3 loop reads CASSRYTGELFF. In DNA form, the CDR3 reads TGTGCCAGCAGTCGATACACCGGGGAGCTGTTTTTT.